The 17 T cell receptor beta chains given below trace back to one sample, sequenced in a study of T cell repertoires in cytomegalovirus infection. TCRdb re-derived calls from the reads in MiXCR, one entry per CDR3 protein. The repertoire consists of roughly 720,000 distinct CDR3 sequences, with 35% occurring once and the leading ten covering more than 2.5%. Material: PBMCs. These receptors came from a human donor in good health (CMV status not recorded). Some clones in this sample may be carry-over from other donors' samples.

The DNA for the CDR3 is TGTGCCTGGAGTGACGAGGGGGAAGACTATGGCTACACCTTC. Amino acid sequence: CAWSDEGEDYGYTF. This chain connects TRBV30 to TRBJ1-2; maybe TRBD1 (6 bases). Trimming cost V 1 base and J 3 bases, with 12 bases left between them. The CDR3 extends over 14 amino acids. Germline assignment: CDR1 GTSNPN and CDR2 SVGIG (reference sequence).

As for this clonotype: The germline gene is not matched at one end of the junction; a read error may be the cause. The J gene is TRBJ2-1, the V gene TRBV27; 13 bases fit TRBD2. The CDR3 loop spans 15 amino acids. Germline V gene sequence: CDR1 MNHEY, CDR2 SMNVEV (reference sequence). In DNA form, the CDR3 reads TGTGCCAGCTCCGCCACTAGCGGGAGGGGGAATGAGAAGTTCTTC. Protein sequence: CASSATSGRGNEKFF.

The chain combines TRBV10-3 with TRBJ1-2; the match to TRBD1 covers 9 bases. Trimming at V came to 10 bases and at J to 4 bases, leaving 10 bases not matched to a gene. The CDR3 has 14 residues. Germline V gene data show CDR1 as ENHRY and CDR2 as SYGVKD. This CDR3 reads CATIPGTGSYGYTF. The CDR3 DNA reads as TGTGCCACCATCCCCGGGACAGGGTCCTATGGCTACACCTTC.

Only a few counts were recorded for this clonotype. The CDR3 here is CASSSPPGQSGYTF. DNA of the CDR3: TGTGCCAGCAGCTCCCCACCGGGACAGAGTGGCTACACCTTC. V usage is TRBV7-6 and J usage is TRBJ1-2; 7 bases map to TRBD1. V lost 4 bases to trimming and J lost 7 bases; unmatched junction nucleotides: 9. Germline lookup yields CDR1 SGHVS and CDR2 FNYEAQ. The CDR3 spans 14 residues.

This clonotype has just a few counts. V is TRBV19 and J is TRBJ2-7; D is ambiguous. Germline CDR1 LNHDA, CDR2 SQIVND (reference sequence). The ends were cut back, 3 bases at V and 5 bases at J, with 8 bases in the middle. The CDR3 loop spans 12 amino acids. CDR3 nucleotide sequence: TGTGCCAGTAGTATCGGTTGGAACGAGCAGTACTTC. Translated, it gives CASSIGWNEQYF.

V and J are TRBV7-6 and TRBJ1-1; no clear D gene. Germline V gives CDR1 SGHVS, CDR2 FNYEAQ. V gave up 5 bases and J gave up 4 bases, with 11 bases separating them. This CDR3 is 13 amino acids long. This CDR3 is CASSPGRATEAFF. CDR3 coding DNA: TGTGCCAGCAGCCCCGGGCGTGCCACTGAAGCTTTCTTT. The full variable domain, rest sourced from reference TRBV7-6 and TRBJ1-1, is GAGVSQSPRYKVTKRGQDVALRCDPISGHVSLYWYRQALGQGPEFLTYFNYEAQQDKSGLPNDRFSAERPEGSISTLTIQRTEQRDSAMYRCASSPGRATEAFFGQGTRLTVV.

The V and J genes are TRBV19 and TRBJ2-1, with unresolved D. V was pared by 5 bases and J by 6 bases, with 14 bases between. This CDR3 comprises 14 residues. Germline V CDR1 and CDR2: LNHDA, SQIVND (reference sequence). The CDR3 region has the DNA TGTGCCAGTAGTCTAGTTGCCACCCCCAATGAGCAGTTCTTC. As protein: CASSLVATPNEQFF.

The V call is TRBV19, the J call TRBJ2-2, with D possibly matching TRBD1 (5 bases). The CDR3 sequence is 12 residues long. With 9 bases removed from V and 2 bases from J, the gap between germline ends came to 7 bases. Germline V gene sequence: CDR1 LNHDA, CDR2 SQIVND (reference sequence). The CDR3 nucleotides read TGTGCCAGCGGACACAACACCGGGGAGCTGTTTTTT. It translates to CASGHNTGELFF. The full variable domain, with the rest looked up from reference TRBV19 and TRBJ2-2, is DGGITQSPKYLFRKEGQNVTLSCEQNLNHDAMYWYRQDPGQGLRLIYYSQIVNDFQKGDIAEGYSVSREKKESFPLTVTSAQKNPTAFYLCASGHNTGELFFGEGSRLTVL.

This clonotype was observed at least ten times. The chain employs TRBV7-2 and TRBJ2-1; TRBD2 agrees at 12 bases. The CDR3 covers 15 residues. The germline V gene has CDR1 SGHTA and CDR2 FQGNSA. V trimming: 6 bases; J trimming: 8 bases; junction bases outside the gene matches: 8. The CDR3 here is CASSLRLAGEDEQFF. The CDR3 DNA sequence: TGTGCCAGCAGTCTACGACTAGCGGGAGAGGATGAGCAGTTCTTC.

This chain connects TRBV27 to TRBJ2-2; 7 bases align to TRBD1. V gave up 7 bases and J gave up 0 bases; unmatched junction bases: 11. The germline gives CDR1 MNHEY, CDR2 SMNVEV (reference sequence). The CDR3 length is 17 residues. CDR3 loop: CASTRYIGGANTGELFF. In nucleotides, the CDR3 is TGTGCCAGCACTCGATATATAGGGGGCGCGAACACCGGGGAGCTGTTTTTT.

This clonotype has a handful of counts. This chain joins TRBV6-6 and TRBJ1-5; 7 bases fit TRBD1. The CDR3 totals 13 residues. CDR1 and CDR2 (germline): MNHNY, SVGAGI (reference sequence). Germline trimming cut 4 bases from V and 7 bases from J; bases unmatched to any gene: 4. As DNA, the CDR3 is TGTGCCAGCAGTTTACAGGGGCGGCAGCCCCAGCATTTT. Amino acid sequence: CASSLQGRQPQHF.

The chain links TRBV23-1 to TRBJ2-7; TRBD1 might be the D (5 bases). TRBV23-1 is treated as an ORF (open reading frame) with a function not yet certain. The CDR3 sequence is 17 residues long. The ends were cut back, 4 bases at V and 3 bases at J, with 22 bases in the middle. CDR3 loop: CASSLRRTPPPLYEQYF. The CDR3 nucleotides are TGCGCCAGCAGTCTCCGACGGACACCCCCCCCCCTCTACGAGCAGTACTTC.

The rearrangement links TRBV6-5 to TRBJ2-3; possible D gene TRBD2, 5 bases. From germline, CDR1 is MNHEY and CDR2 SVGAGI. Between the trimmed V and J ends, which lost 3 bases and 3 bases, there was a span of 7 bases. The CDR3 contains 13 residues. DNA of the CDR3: TGTGCCAGCAGTTATCTAGCAACAGATACGCAGTATTTT. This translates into CASSYLATDTQYF.

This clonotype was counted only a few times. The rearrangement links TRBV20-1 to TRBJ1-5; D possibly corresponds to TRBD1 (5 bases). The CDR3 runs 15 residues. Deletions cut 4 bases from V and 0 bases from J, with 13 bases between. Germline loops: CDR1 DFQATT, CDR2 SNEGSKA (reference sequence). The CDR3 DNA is TGCAGTGCTACCCGCGGGGGGAATAGCAATCAGCCCCAGCATTTT. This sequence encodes CSATRGGNSNQPQHF.

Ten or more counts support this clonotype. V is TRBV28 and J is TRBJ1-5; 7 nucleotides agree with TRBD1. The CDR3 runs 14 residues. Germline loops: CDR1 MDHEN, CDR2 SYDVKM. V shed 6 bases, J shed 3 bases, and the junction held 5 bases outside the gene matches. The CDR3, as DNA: TGTGCCAGCAGCCTCAGGGGGTTCAATCAGCCCCAGCATTTT. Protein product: CASSLRGFNQPQHF.

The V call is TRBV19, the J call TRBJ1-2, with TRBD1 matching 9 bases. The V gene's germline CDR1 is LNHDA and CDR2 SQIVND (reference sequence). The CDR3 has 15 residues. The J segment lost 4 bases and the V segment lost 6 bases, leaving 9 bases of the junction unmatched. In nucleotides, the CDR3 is TGTGCCAGTAGCATCCGGGACAGGGTATCCTATGGCTACACCTTC. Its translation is CASSIRDRVSYGYTF.

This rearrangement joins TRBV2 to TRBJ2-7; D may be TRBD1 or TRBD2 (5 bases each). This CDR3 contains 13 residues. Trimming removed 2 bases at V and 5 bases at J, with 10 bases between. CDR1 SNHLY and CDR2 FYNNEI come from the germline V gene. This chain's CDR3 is CASSETGGHEQYF. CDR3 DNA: TGTGCCAGCAGTGAAACAGGAGGTCACGAGCAGTACTTC.